This record covers a single T cell receptor beta chain. The specificity of this receptor is unknown. There are no base qualities to consult, and no much larger clone falls within one base. Repertoires were sampled multiple times during chemoradiotherapy, which allowed clonal expansion in the tumor microenvironment to be followed. The library was built by means of the immunoSEQ multiplex PCR assay. Drawn from immuneACCESS, this table holds only the in-frame rearrangements with V and J called that TCRdb kept. Clones are partly lost; checked studies trace under half to an unresolved V gene and leave the rest unexplained. This sample has several thousand clones in its table, and over 70% of those were observed once. Around 3% of the sample is held by the ten biggest clonotypes. These data come from a study of chemoradiotherapy in HPV16-positive cancers (dated by TCRdb to 2022 to 2024). A note on the overall study: Candidate HPV-specific T-cell clones and common TCR motifs were defined through functional T-cell assays on cells from a couple of HPV16-positive patients. The study set out to ask whether T-cell immunity against the HPV oncoproteins E6 and E7 changes over the course of chemoradiotherapy and whether that immunity affects survival. Next, the candidate HPV-specific TCRs and motifs were followed in TCR repertoires from approximately 82 patients with HPV-related cancers.

Relative to germline, V is missing 5 bases and J is missing 3 bases, with 5 bases of the junction outside any gene match. The CDR3 goes from the cysteine to the phenylalanine over 13 residues. Here the CDR3 DNA is all that survives: 39 bases in frame from base 1. CDR1 and CDR2 are read off the germline V gene as SGHTS and YDEGEE. Findings and caveats that apply to the study as a whole: The functional definition of HPV-specific T cells was derived from only a couple of HPV16-positive patients, and the survival association was reported for HPV16-positive patients. In HPV16-positive patients, expansion of HPV-responsive T cells during chemoradiotherapy was found to be associated with improved recurrence-free survival. Expansion of candidate HPV-specific clones and E7-related TCR motifs was observed in the tumor microenvironment during treatment, whereas no such expansion was observed for non-HPV-specific T cells.

The V and J segments used are TRBV5-8 and TRBJ2-7, and TRBD1 aligns with 7 junction nucleotides. This specimen was tumor tissue, taken from a patient who underwent chemoradiotherapy. The TCR originated in a human donor with HPV-associated anogenital cancer. The nucleotide sequence reads as follows: TGTGCCAGCAGTGAGGGACAGTTCTACGAGCAGTACTTC. This codes for CASSEGQFYEQYF.